This T cell receptor (beta chain) was profiled in a study of blood T cell repertoires in COVID-19. Study-level information: Samples of COVID-19 (acute and convalescent) were obtained from the United States, Italy and Spain. T cells, B-cell-depleted T cells, or PBMCs supplied cDNA or gDNA.

Under the authors' procedure: Estimation of nucleated cell counts relied on the amplification of reference gene primers. Produced via immunoSEQ multiplex PCR; TCRdb's table is partial and in-frame only. V and J calls and clone size are as listed in that table; D and trimming were resolved from the DNA. The repertoire holds 150,000 to 200,000 clones, with about 88% as singletons. Germline CDR1 and CDR2: SGHAT and FQNNGV. V was cut by 3 bases and J by 5 bases, with 13 bases left in between. This CDR3 is built from 14 residues. This chain joins TRBV11-2 and TRBJ1-1; D is ambiguous. The sequenced material came from peripheral blood. The sequence was collected from an elderly woman in a cohort sampled during active or convalescent COVID-19. The CDR3: CASSFPGRVTEAFF. In nucleotides, the CDR3 is TGTGCCAGCAGCTTTCCTGGCCGGGTGACTGAAGCTTTCTTT.